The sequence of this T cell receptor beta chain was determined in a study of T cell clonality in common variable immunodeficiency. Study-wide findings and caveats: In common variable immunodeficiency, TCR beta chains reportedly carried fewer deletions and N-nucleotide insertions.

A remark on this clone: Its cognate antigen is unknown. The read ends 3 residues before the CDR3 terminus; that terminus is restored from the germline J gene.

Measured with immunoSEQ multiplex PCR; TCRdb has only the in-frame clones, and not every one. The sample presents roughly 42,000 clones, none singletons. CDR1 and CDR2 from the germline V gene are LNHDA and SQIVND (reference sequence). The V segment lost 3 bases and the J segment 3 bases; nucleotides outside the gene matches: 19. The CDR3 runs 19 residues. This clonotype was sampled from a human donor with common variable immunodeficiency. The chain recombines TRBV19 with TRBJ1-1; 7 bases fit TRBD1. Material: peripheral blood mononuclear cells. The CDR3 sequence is CASSMAGAEGARRDTEAFF. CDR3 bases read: TGTGCCAGTAGTATGGCCGGTGCAGAGGGGGCGAGGCGTGACACTGAA.